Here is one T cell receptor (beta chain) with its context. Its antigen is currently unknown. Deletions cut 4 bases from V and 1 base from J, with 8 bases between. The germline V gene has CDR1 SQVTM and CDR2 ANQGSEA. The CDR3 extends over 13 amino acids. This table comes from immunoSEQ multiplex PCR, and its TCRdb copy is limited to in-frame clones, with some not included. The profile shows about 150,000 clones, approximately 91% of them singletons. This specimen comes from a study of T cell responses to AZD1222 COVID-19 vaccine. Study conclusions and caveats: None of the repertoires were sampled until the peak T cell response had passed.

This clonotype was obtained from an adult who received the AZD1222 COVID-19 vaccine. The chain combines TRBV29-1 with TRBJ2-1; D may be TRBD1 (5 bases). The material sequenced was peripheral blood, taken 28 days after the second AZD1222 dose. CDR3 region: CSVGQLSYNEQFF. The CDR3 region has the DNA TGCAGCGTTGGACAGCTGTCCTACAATGAGCAGTTCTTC.